This T cell receptor (beta chain) was captured in a study of cytomegalovirus exposure and HLA in healthy donors. Only a few counts were recorded for this clone. Antigen: not known. Trimming took 10 bases from V and 7 from J, leaving 8 bases between them. From germline, CDR1 is WNHNN and CDR2 SYGVQD (reference sequence). The CDR3 extends over 9 amino acids. Whole-study results and caveats: Trimming of TCR beta V- and J-genes showed a link, identified in a later analysis, to a missense DCLRE1C variant.

Primers: 60 Vbeta forward and 13 Jbeta reverse. The protocol was immunoSEQ multiplex PCR, while the TCRdb copy is restricted to in-frame clones and leaves out a portion. The sample yields 200,000 or so clones, around 80% seen once. The specimen was PBMCs. This sequence was found in a boy between 2 and 10 years old in good health and CMV-seronegative. This chain connects TRBV10-1 to TRBJ2-7; possibly TRBD1 for D (5 bases). The CDR3 DNA is TGCGCCATGCAGGGAGAGCAGTACTTC. Protein: CAMQGEQYF.